This TCR beta chain derives from a study of identical twins. Study observations and caveats: Interpretation of the results relied on cross-sectional statistical analysis and not on following the same donors.

Germline V CDR1 and CDR2: SNHLY, FYNNEI. This CDR3 has 15 amino acids. V was trimmed by 6 bases and J by 7 bases, leaving 19 bases between them. This clonotype was seen only a few times. Its antigen is currently unknown. MiXCR, run by TCRdb on the 5' RACE reads, gives a single entry per CDR3 protein. The data contain a few hundred thousand distinct CDR3 sequences, 20% to 25% of them seen just once; the ten biggest clones take up roughly 2.8%. This same sample was also part of a study on T cells expressing NK-cell markers. This second study notes: Investigators obtained TCR beta repertoires from sorted CD3+CD56+NKG2C+, CD3+CD56+NKG2C- and CD3+CD56-NKG2C+ T cells.

V is TRBV2 and J is TRBJ2-1; TRBD1 or TRBD2 may be the D gene (5 bases each). Sequenced: CD4+ T cells sorted from blood. The source is a woman in her late teens or twenties in good health. Here the CDR3 DNA reads TGTGCCAGCAGGGCCGGGACCTCGCCGGGAAATGAGCAGTTCTTC. Its translation is CASRAGTSPGNEQFF.